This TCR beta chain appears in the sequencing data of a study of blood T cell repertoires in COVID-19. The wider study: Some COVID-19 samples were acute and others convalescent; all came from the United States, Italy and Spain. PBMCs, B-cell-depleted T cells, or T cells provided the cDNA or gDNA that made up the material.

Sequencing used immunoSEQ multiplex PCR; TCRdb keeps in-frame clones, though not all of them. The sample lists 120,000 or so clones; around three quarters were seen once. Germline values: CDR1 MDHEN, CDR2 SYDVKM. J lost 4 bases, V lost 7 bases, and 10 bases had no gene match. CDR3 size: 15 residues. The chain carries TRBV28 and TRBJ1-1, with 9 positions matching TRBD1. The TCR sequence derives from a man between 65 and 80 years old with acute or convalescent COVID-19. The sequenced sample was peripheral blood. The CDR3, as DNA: TGTGCCAGCAAAAAACCGGGACAGGGTGGCACTGAAGCTTTCTTT. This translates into CASKKPGQGGTEAFF.